One and the same sample provided the 27 T cell receptor beta chains below, sequenced in a study of identifying expanded T cells in peripheral blood (dated by TCRdb to the late 2010s). The library came from the immunoSEQ multiplex PCR assay. What TCRdb holds here is the immuneACCESS table cut down to in-frame rearrangements. Part of the clones is not present; checked against another copy, under half of the missing clones reflect an unresolved V gene, and the others are unexplained. This sample is represented by under 150,000 clones; around 88% of them were singletons. The biggest ten clones account for 7% to 10% of the sample. Sequencing was done on a sample of blood. These receptors all come from a person aged 18 to 75 in good health.

The CDR3 DNA reads as TGTGCCAGTGGACAGGGGGCGATCCGATCTGGAAACACCATATATTTT. Amino acids: CASGQGAIRSGNTIYF. J is TRBJ1-3 and V is TRBV19, with TRBD1 identical over 11 bases. Germline V gene data show CDR1 as LNHDA and CDR2 as SQIVND (reference sequence). The length of the CDR3 is 16 residues. J lost 1 base, V lost 8 bases, and 7 bases had no gene match.

V usage is TRBV4-3 and J usage is TRBJ2-7; TRBD1 aligns across 8 bases. The CDR3 length is 15 residues. With V trimmed by 2 bases and J by 5 bases, 8 bases remained unmatched. Germline V lookup: CDR1 LGHNA, CDR2 YSLEER. CDR3 protein: CASSQYSGQGNEQYF. Here the CDR3 DNA reads TGCGCCAGCAGCCAATATTCAGGACAGGGCAACGAGCAGTACTTC.

V usage is TRBV29-1 and J usage is TRBJ2-7; D is possibly TRBD1 or TRBD2 (5 bases each). V was clipped by 6 bases and J by 4 bases, with 13 bases between them. Germline V gene data show CDR1 as SQVTM and CDR2 as ANQGSEA. The CDR3 spans 12 residues. The DNA of the CDR3 is TGCAGCGTCCTAAGGGGAGAATACGAGCAGTACTTC. Translation: CSVLRGEYEQYF.

This chain joins TRBV19 and TRBJ2-3; D is ambiguous. Looked up from germline, CDR1 is LNHDA and CDR2 is SQIVND (reference sequence). The CDR3 is 13 residues long. With 10 bases removed from V and 0 bases from J, the gap between germline ends came to 11 bases. The CDR3 DNA reads TGTGCCACCGAGGTCTCTAGCACAGATACGCAGTATTTT. Translated: CATEVSSTDTQYF. The whole variable domain, remainder taken from reference TRBV19 and TRBJ2-3, is DGGITQSPKYLFRKEGQNVTLSCEQNLNHDAMYWYRQDPGQGLRLIYYSQIVNDFQKGDIAEGYSVSREKKESFPLTVTSAQKNPTAFYLCATEVSSTDTQYFGPGTRLTVL.

V usage is TRBV7-3 and J usage is TRBJ2-1; 9 bases are shared with TRBD2. The CDR3 sequence is 16 residues long. J gave up 5 bases and V 2 bases, and 7 bases lay outside the gene matches. The germline V gene has CDR1 SGHTA and CDR2 FQGTGA. The CDR3 DNA is TGTGCCAGCAGCTTATCCTCGGCTAGCGGGAACAATGAGCAGTTCTTC. It codes for CASSLSSASGNNEQFF.

V is TRBV18 and J is TRBJ2-7; D is unclear. CDR3 size: 12 residues. The V gene lost 3 bases and the J gene lost 1 base, with 4 bases spanning the gap. Per germline, CDR1 KGHSH and CDR2 LQKENI. CDR3 in amino acids: CASSPQSYEQYF. The CDR3 DNA reads as TGTGCCAGCTCACCCCAATCCTACGAGCAGTACTTC.

This clone was counted a single time. The chain is built from TRBV7-9 and TRBJ1-4, with D possibly TRBD1 on 5 matching bases. V was clipped by 5 bases and J by 4 bases, with 14 bases between them. The CDR3 is made up of 15 amino acids. Germline V CDR1 and CDR2: SEHNR, FQNEAQ (reference sequence). The CDR3 DNA reads as TGTGCCAGCAGCCGTCAGGGCAGGGTTAATGAAAAACTGTTTTTT. It encodes CASSRQGRVNEKLFF.

The chain is built from TRBV6-5 and TRBJ1-2; 7 bases line up with TRBD1. In germline, CDR1 is MNHEY, CDR2 SVGAGI. CDR3 length equals 13 residues. Trimming took 5 bases from V and 5 from J; bases not matched to a gene: 5. This CDR3 reads CASSTTGLYGYTF. The CDR3 region has the DNA TGTGCCAGCAGTACGACAGGGTTGTATGGCTACACCTTC.

The chain links TRBV11-3 to TRBJ1-1, with D maybe TRBD1 (6 bases). V shed 3 bases and J shed 4 bases, with 9 bases lying between them. The CDR3 sequence is 13 residues long. Germline V CDR1 and CDR2: SGHNT, YENEEA. In DNA form, the CDR3 reads TGTGCCAGCAGCTTGGGGGGGCCCACTGAAGCTTTCTTT. Translating it yields CASSLGGPTEAFF.

This rearrangement joins TRBV5-1 to TRBJ2-3, with 8 positions matching TRBD1. V gave up 0 bases and J gave up 2 bases; unmatched junction bases: 5. Looked up from germline, CDR1 is SGHRS and CDR2 is YFSETQ. This CDR3 has 16 amino acids. CDR3 amino acids: CASSLVDRGNTDTQYF. CDR3 nucleotides: TGCGCCAGCAGCTTGGTTGACAGGGGTAACACAGATACGCAGTATTTT.

The rearrangement uses TRBV10-2 and TRBJ2-5, with no clear D. V was shortened by 6 bases and J by 0 bases, with 8 bases between the two germline ends. The CDR3 contains 13 residues. Germline lookup yields CDR1 WSHSY and CDR2 SAAADI. This chain's CDR3 is CASSEVDQETQYF. The CDR3 bases are TGCGCCAGCAGCGAGGTGGACCAAGAGACCCAGTACTTC.

This chain joins TRBV28 and TRBJ2-3; 15 bases map to TRBD2. The V gene end was trimmed by 5 bases and the J gene end by 6 bases; junction bases not matched to a gene: 9. This CDR3 has 17 amino acids. Germline assignment: CDR1 MDHEN and CDR2 SYDVKM. CDR3 DNA sequence: TGTGCCAGCAGTGCGACCGGGACTAGCGGGAGGTGGGATACGCAGTATTTT. This sequence encodes CASSATGTSGRWDTQYF.

This chain connects TRBV30 to TRBJ2-2, with D tentatively TRBD2 (8 bases). The CDR3 has 13 amino acids. CDR1 and CDR2 (germline): GTSNPN, SVGIG (reference sequence). Trimming removed 6 bases at V and 3 bases at J, with 11 bases between. CDR3 amino acids: CACGRGHTGELFF. The DNA for the CDR3 is TGTGCCTGCGGGAGGGGGCACACCGGGGAGCTGTTTTTT.

V gene TRBV6-1 combines with J gene TRBJ2-1; 11 bases map to TRBD1. The CDR3 extends over 16 amino acids. Trimming at V came to 3 bases and at J to 4 bases, leaving 5 bases not matched to a gene. CDR1 is MNHNS, CDR2 SASEGT, per germline. CDR3 region: CASSEDRGHPYNEQFF. The DNA for the CDR3 is TGTGCCAGCAGTGAGGACAGGGGGCATCCTTACAATGAGCAGTTCTTC.

The chain has TRBV7-2 and TRBJ2-6; D assignment may be TRBD1 or TRBD2 (5 bases each). The CDR3 runs 16 residues. V gave up 6 bases and J gave up 2 bases, with 14 bases separating them. Germline V lookup: CDR1 SGHTA, CDR2 FQGNSA. CDR3 bases: TGTGCCAGCAGTCAAAATGGGGGTCCTGGGGCCAACGTCCTGACTTTC. As protein: CASSQNGGPGANVLTF.

The V gene is TRBV19, the J gene TRBJ1-5; 8 nucleotides line up with TRBD1. Germline loops: CDR1 LNHDA, CDR2 SQIVND (reference sequence). Germline trimming cut 4 bases from V and 6 bases from J; bases unmatched to any gene: 11. The CDR3 is 16 residues long. This CDR3 reads CASSRRGQGNGQPQHF. The CDR3 DNA follows: TGTGCCAGTAGTAGAAGAGGACAGGGTAACGGTCAGCCCCAGCATTTT. The full variable domain, completed using reference TRBV19 and TRBJ1-5, is DGGITQSPKYLFRKEGQNVTLSCEQNLNHDAMYWYRQDPGQGLRLIYYSQIVNDFQKGDIAEGYSVSREKKESFPLTVTSAQKNPTAFYLCASSRRGQGNGQPQHFGDGTRLSIL.

This chain connects TRBV5-5 to TRBJ1-3; D possibly corresponds to TRBD1 (5 bases). Germline lookup yields CDR1 SGHKS and CDR2 YYEKEE (reference sequence). V shed 4 bases and J shed 0 bases, with 14 bases lying between them. The CDR3 covers 16 residues. Written as DNA, the CDR3 is TGTGCCAGCAGCGATTACAGGCGACGCTCTGGAAACACCATATATTTT. Translation: CASSDYRRRSGNTIYF.

This sequence joins TRBV4-2 and TRBJ1-5, with D uncertain. This CDR3 is 17 amino acids long. Germline CDR1 reads LGHNA; CDR2 reads YNFKEQ. V gave up 4 bases and J gave up 2 bases, with 18 bases separating them. The CDR3 nucleotides read TGTGCCAGCAGCCCCCAAGGAACAGCGCGACGCAATCAGCCCCAGCATTTT. Translation: CASSPQGTARRNQPQHF.

The rearrangement uses TRBV7-2 and TRBJ2-2; 8 nucleotides align to TRBD1. The V segment lost 3 bases and the J segment 5 bases; nucleotides outside the gene matches: 2. The CDR3 consists of 14 residues. Germline CDR1 is SGHTA and CDR2 is FQGNSA. As DNA, the CDR3 is TGTGCCAGCAGCTTCTACAGGGGGACCGGGGAGCTGTTTTTT. It translates to CASSFYRGTGELFF.

Worth noting for this clone: The junction shows a germline mismatch at one end, possibly a read error. This rearrangement joins TRBV5-4 to TRBJ1-3; D gene ambiguous. Germline V gene lookup returns CDR1 SGHNT and CDR2 YYREEE (reference sequence). The CDR3 runs 16 residues. The CDR3: CASSLVDHEKSFGYGF. CDR3 nucleotide sequence: TGTGCCAGCAGCTTGGTTGATCATGAGAAGTCCTTTGGGTACGGTTTT.

The V gene is TRBV19, the J gene TRBJ1-3; no firm D call. The CDR3 loop spans 13 amino acids. V was pared by 5 bases and J by 3 bases, with 8 bases between. Per the germline V gene, CDR1 is LNHDA and CDR2 is SQIVND (reference sequence). CDR3 residues: CASSAQIGNTIYF. The CDR3 DNA reads TGTGCCAGTAGTGCTCAGATTGGAAACACCATATATTTT.

This chain uses TRBV6-6 with TRBJ2-7; D ambiguous. CDR1 and CDR2 from the germline V gene are MNHNY and SVGAGI (reference sequence). V dropped 2 bases and J dropped 0 bases, with 11 bases sitting between them. The CDR3 length is 15 residues. In DNA form, the CDR3 reads TGTGCCAGCAGTTACGACATCCGGAGCTCCTACGAGCAGTACTTC. Translated: CASSYDIRSSYEQYF.

V is TRBV27 and J is TRBJ1-1; D is undetermined. The CDR3 has 17 residues. Looked up from germline, CDR1 is MNHEY and CDR2 is SMNVEV (reference sequence). V dropped 2 bases and J dropped 6 bases, with 22 bases sitting between them. The CDR3 spells CASSLRPGLGRMAEAFF. CDR3 coding DNA: TGTGCCAGCAGTTTACGACCTGGCTTAGGTAGGATGGCTGAAGCTTTCTTT.

The chain links TRBV18 to TRBJ1-2; perhaps TRBD1 as D (5 bases). V lost 3 bases to trimming and J lost 7 bases, with 12 bases between them. Germline CDR1 KGHSH, CDR2 LQKENI. This CDR3 contains 13 residues. The CDR3 bases are TGTGCCAGCTCACCCCAAGGGGACGGTGGCTACACCTTC. Amino acid sequence: CASSPQGDGGYTF.

V gene TRBV5-1 combines with J gene TRBJ2-7; D remains ambiguous. The CDR3 is 15 residues long. V lost 2 bases and J lost 2, with 14 bases in between. CDR1 is SGHRS and CDR2 is YFSETQ in the germline V gene. CDR3 coding DNA: TGCGCCAGCAGCTTACCTAATGAGTGGGCCTACGAGCAGTACTTC. This encodes CASSLPNEWAYEQYF.

This chain uses TRBV6-5 with TRBJ2-7; D not resolved. CDR1 is MNHEY, CDR2 SVGAGI, per germline. Trimming left V 0 bases short and J 6 bases short, with 12 bases between. The CDR3 extends over 14 amino acids. DNA of the CDR3: TGTGCCAGCAGTTACTCGGCAGGCTCGGGCGAGCAGTACTTC. It specifies CASSYSAGSGEQYF.

V usage is TRBV19 and J usage is TRBJ2-5, with TRBD1 as a possible D gene (7 bases). This CDR3 region has 12 residues. Germline assignment: CDR1 LNHDA and CDR2 SQIVND (reference sequence). V lost 10 bases and J lost 10, with 19 bases in between. The CDR3 sequence: CATRSQGEDQYF. The CDR3 coding sequence is TGTGCCACCCGATCCCAGGGGGAGGACCAGTACTTC.